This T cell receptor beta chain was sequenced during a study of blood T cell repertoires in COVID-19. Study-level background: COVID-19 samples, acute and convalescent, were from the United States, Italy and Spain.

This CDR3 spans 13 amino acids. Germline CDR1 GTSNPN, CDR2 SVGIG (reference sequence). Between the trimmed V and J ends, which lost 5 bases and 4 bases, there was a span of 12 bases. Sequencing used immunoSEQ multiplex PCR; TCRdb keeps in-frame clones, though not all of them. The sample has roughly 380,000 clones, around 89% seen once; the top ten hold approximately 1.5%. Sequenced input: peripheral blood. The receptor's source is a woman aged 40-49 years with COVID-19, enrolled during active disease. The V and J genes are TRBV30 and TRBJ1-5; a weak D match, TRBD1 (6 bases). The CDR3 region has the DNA TGTGCCTGGGCGACAGGTTTTAATCAGCCCCAGCATTTT. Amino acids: CAWATGFNQPQHF.